A single T cell receptor (beta chain) is shown here with its context. Its specificity is not known. This record belongs to a study of cytomegalovirus exposure and HLA in healthy donors. Study results and limitations: Across HLA loci, a later analysis found differing TCR association rates, with DRB1 most and HLA-C fewest.

Researchers ran the PCR with 60 Vbeta and 13 Jbeta primers. How the authors handled the data: Later, an analysis found approximately 80 million unique TCR beta chains, and 9.5 million to 12 million of these were shared. Using immunoSEQ multiplex PCR, the repertoire was profiled, and TCRdb retains in-frame clones only, with some absent. V, J and clone size reflect that table, while D and trimming were determined from the DNA. This table has 180,000 or so clones, 80% to 90% appearing once. Trimming left V 1 base short and J 3 bases short, with 4 bases between. The germline CDR1 and CDR2 sequences are MNHNS and SASEGT. The CDR3 runs 12 residues.

This chain joins TRBV6-1 and TRBJ2-7, with unresolved D. The sample consisted of PBMCs. The source is a man younger than 35 in good health and CMV-seropositive. The CDR3 bases are TGTGCCAGCAGTGAAGTTCTCTACGAGCAGTACTTC. It codes for CASSEVLYEQYF.